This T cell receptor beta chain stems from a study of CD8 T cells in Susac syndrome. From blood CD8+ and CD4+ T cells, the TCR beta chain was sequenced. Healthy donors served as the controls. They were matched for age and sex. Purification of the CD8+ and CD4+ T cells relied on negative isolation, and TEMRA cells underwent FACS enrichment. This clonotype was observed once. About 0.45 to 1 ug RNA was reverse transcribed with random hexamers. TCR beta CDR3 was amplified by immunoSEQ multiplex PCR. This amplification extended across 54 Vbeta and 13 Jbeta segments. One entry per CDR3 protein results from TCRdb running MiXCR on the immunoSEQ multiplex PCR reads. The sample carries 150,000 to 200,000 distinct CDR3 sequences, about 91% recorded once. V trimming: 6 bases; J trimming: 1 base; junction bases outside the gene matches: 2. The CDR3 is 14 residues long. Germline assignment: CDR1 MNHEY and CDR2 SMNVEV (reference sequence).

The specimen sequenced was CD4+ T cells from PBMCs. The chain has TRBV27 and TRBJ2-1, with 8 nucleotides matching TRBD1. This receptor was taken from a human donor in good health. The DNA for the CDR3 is TGTGCCAGCAGGGGACAGGATTCCTACAATGAGCAGTTCTTC. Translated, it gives CASRGQDSYNEQFF.